This T cell receptor (beta chain) came from a study of response to subunit inactivated influenza vaccine. Study results and limitations: Authors suggested seasonal influenza vaccinations each recruit few new T cells.

The CDR3 covers 13 residues. The germline V gene has CDR1 SGHTA and CDR2 FQGNSA. The J segment lost 12 bases and the V segment lost 4 bases, leaving 8 bases of the junction unmatched. This clonotype has more than one count but fewer than ten. Antigen specificity is unknown. One entry per CDR3 protein results from TCRdb running MiXCR on the RT-PCR reads. The profile shows around 850,000 distinct CDR3 sequences, about 18% of them singletons. The sample was PBMCs from blood, taken less than 6 days after vaccination. This TCR was recovered from a man in his forties or fifties who received an inactivated influenza vaccine. V usage is TRBV7-2 and J usage is TRBJ2-1; 8 bases line up with TRBD1. Here the CDR3 reads CASSSRTGKGQFF. In DNA form, the CDR3 reads TGTGCCAGCAGCTCAAGGACAGGGAAAGGGCAGTTCTTC.